This record covers a single T cell receptor (beta chain). This record belongs to a study of blood T cell repertoires in COVID-19. On the study more broadly: COVID-19 samples from acute and convalescent phases originated in the United States, Italy and Spain. In each case, the material was cDNA or gDNA derived from T cells, B-cell-depleted T cells, or PBMCs.

V lost 0 bases and J 4 bases, leaving 6 bases between the germline ends. CDR1 and CDR2 from the germline V gene are SGDLS and YYNGEE. The CDR3 loop spans 13 amino acids. As processed by the authors: Researchers report that nucleated cell counts were estimated from reference gene primer amplification. Repertoires were generated with immunoSEQ multiplex PCR, while TCRdb's copy carries only in-frame clones and drops some. V, J and clone size are taken as reported in that table, and D and trimming were inferred from the DNA itself. The table lists over 45,000 clones, around four fifths of them singletons, with more than 15% in the top ten.

J is TRBJ2-3 and V is TRBV9, with D perhaps matching TRBD2 (5 bases). The specimen sequenced was peripheral blood. This receptor was taken from a woman between 45 and 65 years old with active or convalescent COVID-19. This chain's CDR3 is CASSVARADTQYF. CDR3 sequence (DNA): TGTGCCAGCAGCGTAGCGAGGGCAGATACGCAGTATTTT.